These 6 T cell receptor beta chains share one sample of origin, sequenced in a study of T-cell reconstitution after alpha-beta-depleted transplantation in children (dated by TCRdb to 2015 to 2016). Library construction relied on PCR. The sample was run on an Illumina HiSeq 2500. To normalize quantification of the TCRbeta repertoire, the TCR libraries were built with molecular barcoding that relied on unique molecular identifiers. TCRdb's own reprocessing of the public reads used fastp at Q25 and MiXCR and kept productive beta chains. Rows merge per CDR3 protein into single entries with the most common DNA and genes. For this sample there are 200,000 or so distinct CDR3 sequences; roughly 6% appear just once. Under 5% of the sample comes from the top ten. The treatment or condition label, read with the paper, signifies: allogeneic hematopoietic cell transplantation with graft depleted of TCRalphabeta T cells and CD19 B cells.

Sequencing used PBMCs, obtained before TCRalphabeta/CD19-depleted stem cell transplant. These TCRs come from a girl under three years old with combined immunodeficiency, due to receive a stem cell transplant.

This sequence joins TRBV7-8 and TRBJ1-5, with no clear D. CDR1 is SGHVS and CDR2 is FQNEAQ in the germline V gene. The V and J ends lost 0 bases and 0 bases respectively, with 6 bases between them. CDR3 length: 15 residues. The CDR3 is CASSLAGHSNQPQHF. The CDR3 region has the DNA TGTGCCAGCAGCTTAGCCGGGCATAGCAATCAGCCCCAGCATTTT.

This clonotype was counted at least ten times. This sequence joins TRBV25-1 and TRBJ2-1; 8 bases fit TRBD1. J was trimmed by 0 bases and V by 5 bases; bases with no gene match: 6. The CDR3 contains 16 residues. Germline-derived CDR1 and CDR2 are MGHDK and SYGVNS. CDR3 coding DNA: TGTGCCAGCAGTAACTCAGGGGGCCCCTCCTACAATGAGCAGTTCTTC. Translated: CASSNSGGPSYNEQFF.

This clonotype was counted between two and nine times. The rearrangement joins TRBV24-1 to TRBJ2-1, with D tentatively TRBD1 (5 bases). V was shortened by 3 bases and J by 3 bases, with 14 bases between the two germline ends. This CDR3 has 16 residues. In germline, CDR1 is KGHDR, CDR2 SFDVKD. CDR3 coding DNA: TGTGCCACCAGTGATCGACCGACAGAGATCTACAATGAGCAGTTCTTC. Protein: CATSDRPTEIYNEQFF.

This clonotype was seen many times. V usage is TRBV20-1 and J usage is TRBJ1-2; the match to TRBD1 covers 7 bases. The trim removed 6 bases at V and 8 bases at J, leaving 6 bases unmatched. Germline CDR1 reads DFQATT; CDR2 reads SNEGSKA (reference sequence). CDR3 length equals 11 residues. The CDR3 sequence: CSASTGLGYTF. CDR3 sequence (DNA): TGCAGTGCCTCGACAGGGCTCGGCTACACCTTC.

This clonotype was seen ten or more times. The chain carries TRBV12-3 or TRBV12-4 and TRBJ2-1; the D gene is possibly TRBD2 (5 bases). Trimming removed 2 bases from V and 2 bases from J, with 10 bases in between. This CDR3 has 15 residues. In DNA, the CDR3 is TGTGCCAGCAGTTTACTAGCTCCCCCCTACAATGAGCAGTTCTTC. This sequence encodes CASSLLAPPYNEQFF.

The table lists this clonotype with many counts. This chain links TRBV5-1 with TRBJ2-7; D possibly corresponds to TRBD1 (6 bases). This CDR3 is 14 amino acids long. Germline CDR1 is SGHRS and CDR2 is YFSETQ. V lost 4 bases to trimming and J lost 3 bases, with 14 bases between them. CDR3 protein: CASSRPDRIYEQYF. CDR3 bases: TGCGCCAGCAGCCGGCCAGACAGGATCTACGAGCAGTACTTC.